Each of the 17 T cell receptor beta chains below was sequenced from the same sample in a study of control samples from healthy donors and cancer patients. The method was immunoSEQ multiplex PCR; TCRdb's version includes in-frame clones alone and lacks a portion of them. Of tens of thousands of clones in the sample, 75% to 90% are singletons; the top ten hold 2.9%. The sample was PBMCs. The receptors derive from a woman aged 45-60 years with lung cancer.

This clone was recorded a few times. V gene TRBV6-6 combines with J gene TRBJ1-2; D is ambiguous. The germline V and J ends were trimmed by 6 bases and 1 base, with 18 bases remaining between them. CDR1 MNHNY and CDR2 SVGAGI come from the germline V gene (reference sequence). The CDR3 consists of 16 residues. As DNA, the CDR3 is TGTGCCAGCAGCCCCCTACGGAGGAACAGTAACTATGGCTACACCTTC. As protein: CASSPLRRNSNYGYTF.

V gene TRBV27 combines with J gene TRBJ1-2, with D uncertain. This CDR3 comprises 11 residues. The V gene's germline CDR1 is MNHEY and CDR2 SMNVEV (reference sequence). V lost 5 bases to trimming and J lost 4 bases, with 5 bases between them. Here the CDR3 DNA reads TGTGCCAGCAGTGAAGGCTATGGCTACACCTTC. Translating it yields CASSEGYGYTF.

The chain is built from TRBV14 and TRBJ1-1; D not resolved. The CDR3 sequence is 14 residues long. CDR1 is SGHDN, CDR2 FVKESK, per germline. V gave up 1 base and J gave up 0 bases, with 6 bases separating them. In DNA form, the CDR3 reads TGTGCCAGCAGCCAAGGACCCATGAACACTGAAGCTTTCTTT. It yields the protein CASSQGPMNTEAFF.

V usage is TRBV14 and J usage is TRBJ1-2; D is possibly TRBD1 (6 bases). Germline CDR1 is SGHDN and CDR2 is FVKESK. The V end lost 10 bases, the J end lost 8 bases, and 14 bases lay between the germline ends. CDR3 length: 11 amino acids. The CDR3 DNA reads TGTGCCACCGAAACAGGGTTCGGCTACACCTTC. Translated, it gives CATETGFGYTF.

The chain links TRBV19 to TRBJ1-5, with 8 bases fitting TRBD1. CDR3 size: 18 residues. Per the germline V gene, CDR1 is LNHDA and CDR2 is SQIVND (reference sequence). V was pared by 6 bases and J by 4 bases, with 17 bases of the junction left unmatched. The CDR3 region is CASRDLLGQGGRNQPQHF. CDR3 nucleotide sequence: TGTGCCAGTAGGGATCTCCTTGGACAGGGCGGGAGGAATCAGCCCCAGCATTTT.

The chain recombines TRBV2 with TRBJ2-7; the match to TRBD1 covers 7 bases. V lost 6 bases to trimming and J lost 3 bases; unmatched junction nucleotides: 2. The CDR3 covers 12 residues. Germline V gene sequence: CDR1 SNHLY, CDR2 FYNNEI. The CDR3 sequence is CASRRQGYEQYF. The CDR3 DNA is TGTGCCAGCAGAAGACAGGGCTACGAGCAGTACTTC.

The V gene is TRBV25-1, the J gene TRBJ2-4, with 10 nucleotides matching TRBD1. Germline V lookup: CDR1 MGHDK, CDR2 SYGVNS. The CDR3 spans 13 residues. V was pared by 8 bases and J by 9 bases, with 7 bases of the junction left unmatched. The CDR3: CASQGTGDGIQYF. CDR3 nucleotide sequence: TGTGCCAGCCAGGGGACAGGGGACGGCATTCAGTACTTC.

J is TRBJ2-2 and V is TRBV15; D unclear. Germline V gives CDR1 LNHNV, CDR2 YYDKDF (reference sequence). Trimming pared 0 bases from V and 3 bases from J, leaving 11 bases between. There are 16 residues in the CDR3. The CDR3 protein is CATSRDMGSYTGELFF. The CDR3 DNA follows: TGTGCCACCAGCAGAGACATGGGCAGTTACACCGGGGAGCTGTTTTTT.

The chain couples TRBV11-2 to TRBJ2-3, with a weak D call TRBD1 (5 bases). Germline V CDR1 and CDR2: SGHAT, FQNNGV. V was clipped by 5 bases and J by 2 bases, with 11 bases between them. This CDR3 spans 14 amino acids. CDR3 bases: TGTGCCAGCAGCCCTCAAGGGGTCACAGATACGCAGTATTTT. This gives the protein CASSPQGVTDTQYF. Using reference TRBV11-2 and TRBJ2-3 for the parts outside the CDR3, the full variable domain is EAGVAQSPRYKIIEKRQSVAFWCNPISGHATLYWYQQILGQGPKLLIQFQNNGVVDDSQLPKDRFSAERLKGVDSTLKIQPAKLEDSAVYLCASSPQGVTDTQYFGPGTRLTVL.

The chain employs TRBV19 and TRBJ1-2; the match to TRBD1 covers 7 bases. The V gene's germline CDR1 is LNHDA and CDR2 SQIVND (reference sequence). V was pared by 6 bases and J by 8 bases, with 12 bases of the junction left unmatched. This CDR3 has 14 amino acids. The CDR3 loop is CASRPTRGARGYTF. CDR3 nucleotides: TGTGCCAGTAGGCCGACCAGGGGGGCGCGGGGCTACACCTTC.

The CDR3 here is CASTLGGAAFF. In DNA, the CDR3 is TGTGCCAGTACCCTAGGGGGGGCTGCTTTCTTT. The chain is built from TRBV19 and TRBJ1-1; perhaps TRBD1 as D (6 bases). Trimming left V 7 bases short and J 11 bases short, with 14 bases between. Germline V gene lookup returns CDR1 LNHDA and CDR2 SQIVND (reference sequence). This CDR3 comprises 11 residues.

The chain links TRBV7-3 to TRBJ2-3; 8 bases are a match to TRBD1. V dropped 4 bases and J dropped 2; count of bases not matched to a gene: 11. Germline V gene data show CDR1 as SGHTA and CDR2 as FQGTGA. CDR3 length: 17 amino acids. CDR3 loop: CASSSHIPQGDTDTQYF. The CDR3 bases are TGTGCCAGCAGCTCACACATCCCACAGGGGGACACAGATACGCAGTATTTT.

This clone is a singleton in its sample. The genes are TRBV24-1 and TRBJ2-3; TRBD1 agrees at 10 bases. CDR3 size: 14 residues. CDR1 KGHDR and CDR2 SFDVKD come from the germline V gene. Trimming at V came to 10 bases and at J to 0 bases, leaving 3 bases not matched to a gene. In nucleotides, the CDR3 is TGTGCCACTCGACAGGGGGCGAGCACAGATACGCAGTATTTT. Encoded protein: CATRQGASTDTQYF.

This rearrangement joins TRBV6-2 or TRBV6-3 to TRBJ2-3; D unresolved. Germline CDR1 is MNHEY and CDR2 is SVGEGT. The CDR3 has 16 amino acids. V shed 0 bases and J shed 1 base, with 11 bases lying between them. CDR3 bases: TGTGCCAGCAGTTACTCGATACAGCTAGGCACAGATACGCAGTATTTT. Residues: CASSYSIQLGTDTQYF.

This chain uses TRBV14 with TRBJ1-1; 9 nucleotides match TRBD1. This CDR3 is 13 amino acids long. Trimming took 3 bases from V and 8 from J; bases not matched to a gene: 4. Germline assignment: CDR1 SGHDN and CDR2 FVKESK. The CDR3, as DNA: TGTGCCAGCAGCCACGGGACAGGGACCGAAGCTTTCTTT. It yields the protein CASSHGTGTEAFF.

The chain joins TRBV19 to TRBJ2-5; perhaps D is TRBD1 or TRBD2 (7 bases each). Germline lookup yields CDR1 LNHDA and CDR2 SQIVND (reference sequence). The CDR3 is 15 residues long. V was cut by 6 bases and J by 5 bases, with 19 bases left in between. The chain's CDR3 is CASSPSGGAGETQYF. The CDR3 DNA is TGTGCCAGTAGCCCCTCAGGGGGGGCCGGGGAGACCCAGTACTTC.

V and J are TRBV6-5 and TRBJ1-1, with 9 positions matching TRBD1. Germline V gene data show CDR1 as MNHEY and CDR2 as SVGAGI. The CDR3 is 15 residues long. After removal of 8 bases from V and 7 bases from J, the junction contained 14 bases not matched to a gene. For the CDR3, the DNA is TGTGCCAGCTTGGCCGACAGGGGGTTTAGCGGTGAAGCTTTCTTT. Its translation: CASLADRGFSGEAFF.